These T cell receptor beta chains were read from a single sample in a study of T cell changes during pregnancy in multiple sclerosis. Generated by immunoSEQ multiplex PCR, the TCRdb table keeps only in-frame clones and is missing some. The top ten hold around 2.3% of the sample, which has approximately 85,000 clones, about 89% seen once. The specimen was peripheral blood, collected in the first trimester of pregnancy. All receptors derive from a female donor with multiple sclerosis, enrolled in a pregnancy study. Both conserved end residues are part of each CDR3. A D gene is named only where the DNA matches it firmly. Clone size is shown for a subset of rows, as once, few, many or a class of expanded clone.

v_call	clone_size	d_call	j_call	cdr3_aa	cdr3_nt
TRBV5-1	.	TRBD1	TRBJ2-3	CASSSQQGQSTDTQYF	TGCGCCAGCAGCTCACAACAGGGGCAAAGCACAGATACGCAGTATTTT
TRBV18	.	.	TRBJ2-7	CASSSRGYEQYF	TGTGCCAGCTCATCCAGGGGCTACGAGCAGTACTTC
TRBV7-2	once	.	TRBJ1-5	CASSLDLGAQPQHF	TGTGCCAGCAGCTTAGATCTAGGGGCTCAGCCCCAGCATTTT
TRBV28	.	.	TRBJ2-7	CAVQSDMAWEQYF	TGTGCCGTACAATCGGACATGGCGTGGGAGCAGTACTTC
TRBV6-1	.	TRBD2	TRBJ2-7	CASSEGRSGRRYEQYF	TGTGCCAGCAGTGAAGGGCGTAGCGGGAGACGCTACGAGCAGTACTTC
TRBV18	.	.	TRBJ1-5	CASSPEGGGQPQHF	TGTGCCAGCTCACCCGAGGGGGGGGGTCAGCCCCAGCATTTT
TRBV30	.	TRBD1	TRBJ1-4	CAWSVPRTGDEKLFF	TGTGCCTGGAGTGTACCCAGGACAGGGGATGAAAAACTGTTTTTT
TRBV7-9	.	TRBD2	TRBJ2-7	CASSLLGGGSYEQYF	TGTGCCAGCAGCTTATTGGGGGGAGGGTCCTACGAGCAGTACTTC
TRBV15	.	TRBD2	TRBJ2-7	CATSKTSGSYEQYF	TGTGCCACCAGCAAGACTAGCGGTTCCTACGAGCAGTACTTC
TRBV4-3	.	.	TRBJ1-1	CASSPRDFTEAFF	TGCGCCAGCAGCCCTCGGGACTTCACTGAAGCTTTCTTT
TRBV4-1	.	TRBD1	TRBJ1-4	CASSQDRGLGDEKLFF	TGCGCCAGCAGCCAAGACAGGGGGCTCGGGGATGAAAAACTGTTTTTT
TRBV28	.	.	TRBJ1-1	CASSLRANRRDTEAFF	TGTGCCAGCAGTTTACGGGCTAACAGGAGGGACACTGAAGCTTTCTTT
TRBV29-1	.	.	TRBJ2-3	CSVEVALTDTQYF	TGCAGCGTTGAAGTGGCCCTCACAGATACGCAGTATTTT
TRBV27	few	.	TRBJ1-1	CASSLTKGTEAFF	TGTGCCAGCAGTTTAACGAAGGGGACTGAAGCTTTCTTT
TRBV29-1	.	TRBD2	TRBJ2-1	CSVEGAPGLAGGGEQFF	TGCAGCGTTGAAGGAGCTCCGGGACTAGCGGGAGGGGGTGAGCAGTTCTTC
TRBV28	.	TRBD2	TRBJ2-1	CASSTPGQRREGFF	TGTGCCAGCAGTACCCCCGGACAACGGCGGGAGGGGTTCTTC
TRBV7-9	few	.	TRBJ2-2	CASSLENLVTGELFF	TGTGCCAGCAGCCTGGAGAATCTAGTCACCGGGGAGCTGTTTTTT
TRBV5-4	.	TRBD2	TRBJ2-2	CASSFSGSGTGELFF	TGTGCCAGCAGCTTCAGCGGGAGCGGGACCGGGGAGCTGTTTTTT
TRBV7-9	.	.	TRBJ2-7	CASSLEVGYSYEQYF	TGTGCCAGCAGCTTAGAAGTCGGGTACTCCTACGAGCAGTACTTC
TRBV14	.	.	TRBJ2-3	CASSPTSTDTQYF	TGTGCCAGCAGTCCGACTAGCACAGATACGCAGTATTTT
TRBV4-1	.	TRBD2	TRBJ2-3	CASSRLAGEGDTQYF	TGCGCCAGCAGCCGGTTAGCGGGAGAGGGAGATACGCAGTATTTT
TRBV6-6	.	.	TRBJ1-1	CASTHGREGVNTEAFF	TGTGCCAGCACCCATGGTAGAGAGGGGGTTAACACTGAAGCTTTCTTT
TRBV9	once	TRBD1	TRBJ1-4	CASSLRQGKGEKLFF	TGTGCCAGCAGCTTGCGACAGGGAAAGGGGGAAAAACTGTTTTTT
TRBV11-3	.	TRBD1	TRBJ2-7	CASSLPGQGYEQYF	TGTGCCAGCAGCTTGCCGGGACAGGGGTACGAGCAGTACTTC
TRBV7-9	.	TRBD1	TRBJ1-1	CASSSGQGLEAFF	TGTGCCAGCAGCTCGGGACAGGGACTAGAAGCTTTCTTT
TRBV5-1	.	.	TRBJ1-6	CASSLGAENSPLHF	TGCGCCAGCAGCTTGGGAGCGGAAAATTCACCCCTCCACTTT
TRBV5-1	.	.	TRBJ2-1	CASSLRQTGSYNEQFF	TGCGCCAGCAGCTTGAGACAGACTGGGTCCTACAATGAGCAGTTCTTC
TRBV2	.	.	TRBJ2-6	CASRDYSSGANVLTF	TGTGCCAGCAGAGATTACTCCTCTGGGGCCAACGTCCTGACTTTC
TRBV19	.	.	TRBJ2-6	CASSIPGSGANVLTF	TGTGCCAGTAGTATCCCAGGGTCCGGGGCCAACGTCCTGACTTTC
TRBV11-1	.	TRBD1	TRBJ1-1	CASSPRDRYEAFF	TGTGCCAGCAGCCCCCGGGACAGATATGAAGCTTTCTTT
TRBV19	few	.	TRBJ1-1	CASSPRTALNTEAFF	TGTGCCAGTAGTCCCCGGACAGCTTTGAACACTGAAGCTTTCTTT
TRBV19	once	TRBD1	TRBJ2-2	CASNRRDRNTGELFF	TGTGCCAGTAATCGCCGGGACAGGAACACCGGGGAGCTGTTTTTT
TRBV19	.	TRBD2	TRBJ2-1	CASSIMGLAVNNEQFF	TGTGCCAGTAGTATCATGGGACTAGCGGTCAACAATGAGCAGTTCTTC
TRBV9	.	.	TRBJ1-2	CASSVGQSRGYTF	TGTGCCAGCAGCGTAGGGCAGTCGAGGGGCTACACCTTC
TRBV28	.	.	TRBJ1-5	CASNLSGSNQPQHF	TGTGCCAGCAACCTCTCAGGTAGCAATCAGCCCCAGCATTTT
TRBV7-2	.	.	TRBJ1-1	CASSLGRRGEAFF	TGTGCCAGCAGCTTAGGACGCCGCGGTGAAGCTTTCTTT
TRBV19	.	TRBD2	TRBJ2-2	CASSRGLAGTNTGELFF	TGTGCCAGTAGTAGGGGACTAGCGGGTACGAACACCGGGGAGCTGTTTTTT
TRBV19	once	.	TRBJ2-2	CASSKQGNTGELFF	TGTGCCAGTAGTAAACAGGGAAACACCGGGGAGCTGTTTTTT
TRBV6-6	.	TRBD1	TRBJ2-3	CASNEDRVLTDTQYF	TGTGCCAGCAACGAGGACAGGGTTCTCACAGATACGCAGTATTTT